The rows below give T cell receptor beta chains drawn from one sample of a study of T cell responses to AZD1222 COVID-19 vaccine. Profiling relied on immunoSEQ multiplex PCR, and the TCRdb table lists in-frame clones only, not all of them. Seen here are about 110,000 clones, roughly 80% observed once, and the top ten hold approximately 10%. This specimen was peripheral blood, taken on day 0 of AZD1222 vaccination. These receptors were taken from an adult in good health. Each CDR3 is given with its conserved first and last residue.

j_call: TRBJ2-5
v_call: TRBV5-8
cdr3_aa: CASSNTLQRQETQYF

j_call: TRBJ1-2
v_call: TRBV2
cdr3_aa: CASSEGPTHGYTF

j_call: TRBJ1-1
v_call: TRBV12-3/TRBV12-4
cdr3_aa: CASRGSMNTEAFF

j_call: TRBJ2-2
v_call: TRBV7-2
cdr3_aa: CASSLGHLNTGELFF

j_call: TRBJ2-3
v_call: TRBV7-2
cdr3_aa: CASSRRRDTQYF

j_call: TRBJ1-4
v_call: TRBV3-1/TRBV3-2
cdr3_aa: CASSRVRDRSNEKLFF

j_call: TRBJ1-5
v_call: TRBV28
cdr3_aa: CASSLWAGVLSNQPQHF

j_call: TRBJ1-5
v_call: TRBV6-6
cdr3_aa: CASTQQGSNQPQHF

j_call: TRBJ2-5
v_call: TRBV5-1
cdr3_aa: CASSLGGTYQETQYF

j_call: TRBJ1-4
v_call: TRBV16
cdr3_aa: CASSLFGGATNEKLFF

j_call: TRBJ2-2
v_call: TRBV5-1
cdr3_aa: CASSFARGGVDTGELFF

j_call: TRBJ2-2
v_call: TRBV2
cdr3_aa: CASTVRGGTGELFF

j_call: TRBJ1-5
v_call: TRBV5-5
cdr3_aa: CASSLRLTNQPQHF

j_call: TRBJ1-2
v_call: TRBV28
cdr3_aa: CASSQGRMYGYTF

j_call: TRBJ1-6
v_call: TRBV7-2
cdr3_aa: CASSLALGYSPLHF

j_call: TRBJ1-6
v_call: TRBV6-1
cdr3_aa: CASSDTQNNSPLHF

j_call: TRBJ2-1
v_call: TRBV6-5
cdr3_aa: CASSFGTGAVGEQFF

j_call: TRBJ1-4
v_call: TRBV7-2
cdr3_aa: CASSYGGASNEKLFF

j_call: TRBJ2-7
v_call: TRBV6-2/TRBV6-3
cdr3_aa: CASSLTGTGGSYEQYF

j_call: TRBJ2-3
v_call: TRBV28
cdr3_aa: CASRLLAGLTDTQYF

j_call: TRBJ2-3
v_call: TRBV2
cdr3_aa: CASSAQGADTQYF

j_call: TRBJ1-5
v_call: TRBV2
cdr3_aa: CASRRVNQPQHF

j_call: TRBJ1-1
v_call: TRBV19
cdr3_aa: CASSIGLSMNTEAFF

j_call: TRBJ2-5
v_call: TRBV11-1
cdr3_aa: CASSLATVQETQYF

j_call: TRBJ1-2
v_call: TRBV5-5
cdr3_aa: CASSPDRNGYTF

j_call: TRBJ2-3
v_call: TRBV5-1
cdr3_aa: CASSLWGATDTQYF